Below, 32 T cell receptor beta chains from the same sample are listed, as sequenced in a study of blood T cell repertoires in COVID-19. Only in-frame clones appear in the TCRdb table, and some are missing; sequencing was by immunoSEQ multiplex PCR. The table includes about 100,000 clones, about 88% detected once. What was sequenced was peripheral blood. All receptors come from a woman older than 75 with acute or convalescent COVID-19.

The chain joins TRBV28 to TRBJ2-5; tentatively, D is TRBD2 (7 bases). The CDR3 has 13 amino acids. Germline V gene sequence: CDR1 MDHEN, CDR2 SYDVKM. Trimming cost V 6 bases and J 4 bases, with 12 bases left between them. The CDR3 spells CASRQGGRETQYF. The CDR3 bases are TGTGCCAGCAGACAGGGAGGGCGAGAGACCCAGTACTTC. Filled out from reference TRBV28 and TRBJ2-5, the complete variable domain reads DVKVTQSSRYLVKRTGEKVFLECVQDMDHENMFWYRQDPGLGLRLIYFSYDVKMKEKGDIPEGYSVSREKKERFSLILESASTNQTSMYLCASRQGGRETQYFGPGTRLLVL.

This clone was recorded a few times. The genes are TRBV5-1 and TRBJ2-7; D might be TRBD1 (6 bases). CDR1 and CDR2 from the germline V gene are SGHRS and YFSETQ. V was pared by 0 bases and J by 6 bases, with 16 bases between. This CDR3 has 15 amino acids. The CDR3 sequence: CASSLEGYRDGEQYF. Written as DNA, the CDR3 is TGCGCCAGCAGCTTGGAAGGATACAGGGATGGCGAGCAGTACTTC.

This sequence joins TRBV28 and TRBJ1-1, with D unclear. CDR1 is MDHEN and CDR2 is SYDVKM in the germline V gene. Trimming left V 8 bases short and J 1 base short, with 14 bases between. The CDR3 consists of 14 residues. CDR3 sequence reads: CASGLDGPNTEAFF. CDR3 bases: TGTGCCAGCGGACTCGACGGACCGAACACTGAAGCTTTCTTT.

The chain couples TRBV19 to TRBJ1-4; no firm D call. The germline gives CDR1 LNHDA, CDR2 SQIVND (reference sequence). This CDR3 is built from 16 residues. V was shortened by 3 bases and J by 6 bases, with 17 bases between the two germline ends. The chain's CDR3 is CASSIGSSLRDEKLFF. The CDR3 region has the DNA TGTGCCAGTAGTATCGGCAGCTCCCTGAGGGATGAAAAACTGTTTTTT.

Here the CDR3 DNA reads TGCAGTGCCAACCGACAGGGAGGAGCTTTCTTT. Its protein product is CSANRQGGAFF. This rearrangement joins TRBV20-1 to TRBJ1-1, with TRBD1 matching over 7 bases. CDR3 length: 11 amino acids. Germline CDR1 and CDR2: DFQATT and SNEGSKA (reference sequence). V shed 6 bases, J shed 10 bases, and the junction held 8 bases outside the gene matches.

The chain employs TRBV5-1 and TRBJ2-1, with 12 bases that match TRBD1. J gave up 9 bases and V 3 bases, and 4 bases lay outside the gene matches. This CDR3 spans 14 amino acids. Germline V gives CDR1 SGHRS, CDR2 YFSETQ. The CDR3 coding sequence is TGCGCCAGCAGCTGGGGACAGGGGGCTAGTGAGCAGTTCTTC. It specifies CASSWGQGASEQFF.

V gene TRBV6-5 combines with J gene TRBJ1-2; 8 bases line up with TRBD1. The V gene end was trimmed by 2 bases and the J gene end by 6 bases; junction bases not matched to a gene: 5. There are 14 residues in the CDR3. Germline CDR1 and CDR2: MNHEY and SVGAGI. DNA of the CDR3: TGTGCCAGCAGTTACCTCAGGGGGCGGGATGGCTACACCTTC. Its protein product is CASSYLRGRDGYTF.

A remark on this clone: This CDR3 is also generated by other DNA sequences in the sample. The chain carries TRBV9 and TRBJ2-5; weak D call: TRBD2 (5 bases). Trimming removed 0 bases from V and 1 base from J, with 7 bases in between. Looked up from germline, CDR1 is SGDLS and CDR2 is YYNGEE. This CDR3 has 14 amino acids. CDR3 coding DNA: TGTGCCAGCAGCGTAGGAGGACTCCAAGAGACCCAGTACTTC. It specifies CASSVGGLQETQYF.

The chain couples TRBV5-6 to TRBJ1-2, with D tentatively TRBD1 (5 bases). With 3 bases removed from V and 4 bases from J, the gap between germline ends came to 16 bases. Germline CDR1 is SGHDT and CDR2 is YYEEEE. This CDR3 is built from 15 residues. This chain's CDR3 is CASSSDRTLFYGYTF. For the CDR3, the DNA is TGTGCCAGCAGCTCCGACAGAACCTTGTTCTATGGCTACACCTTC.

The chain employs TRBV19 and TRBJ2-5; TRBD2 might be the D (6 bases). Between the trimmed V and J ends, which lost 5 bases and 5 bases, there was a span of 18 bases. The CDR3 contains 15 residues. CDR1 and CDR2 (germline): LNHDA, SQIVND (reference sequence). The CDR3 protein is CASSQLGRGTETQYF. The CDR3 coding sequence is TGTGCCAGTAGTCAGCTTGGACGGGGGACCGAGACCCAGTACTTC.

The chain recombines TRBV30 with TRBJ1-4; TRBD1 matches at 7 bases. The V and J ends lost 0 bases and 7 bases, in that order; junction bases with no gene match: 5. Germline CDR1 and CDR2: GTSNPN and SVGIG (reference sequence). This CDR3 has 14 amino acids. CDR3 bases: TGTGCCTGGAGTGTACAGGGGATTCCTGAAAAACTGTTTTTT. Its protein product is CAWSVQGIPEKLFF.

The rearrangement links TRBV6-1 to TRBJ1-5; TRBD1 is a possible D gene (6 bases). This CDR3 is built from 16 residues. Trimming left V 3 bases short and J 1 base short, with 13 bases between. Germline lookup yields CDR1 MNHNS and CDR2 SASEGT. The DNA for the CDR3 is TGTGCCAGCAGTGATATGGGGGCGCGGAGCAATCAGCCCCAGCATTTT. As protein: CASSDMGARSNQPQHF.

This chain joins TRBV7-2 and TRBJ2-7; a weak D match, TRBD1 (6 bases). The V end was cut by 5 bases, the J end by 7 bases, with 15 bases between. This CDR3 comprises 13 residues. Germline V gene lookup returns CDR1 SGHTA and CDR2 FQGNSA. The CDR3 is CASSQAPGQEQYF. CDR3 DNA: TGTGCCAGCAGCCAAGCCCCGGGACAAGAGCAGTACTTC.

The chain is built from TRBV19 and TRBJ2-3, with D maybe TRBD1 (6 bases). V was cut by 5 bases and J by 4 bases, with 16 bases left in between. The CDR3 is 15 residues long. The germline CDR1 and CDR2 sequences are LNHDA and SQIVND (reference sequence). This CDR3 reads CASSPGPGVADTQYF. The CDR3 nucleotides read TGTGCCAGTAGTCCTGGACCAGGGGTCGCAGATACGCAGTATTTT. Using reference TRBV19 and TRBJ2-3 for the parts outside the CDR3, the full variable domain is DGGITQSPKYLFRKEGQNVTLSCEQNLNHDAMYWYRQDPGQGLRLIYYSQIVNDFQKGDIAEGYSVSREKKESFPLTVTSAQKNPTAFYLCASSPGPGVADTQYFGPGTRLTVL.

This rearrangement joins TRBV7-9 to TRBJ2-3; TRBD2 agrees at 13 bases. This CDR3 is built from 17 residues. The V segment lost 3 bases and the J segment 3 bases; nucleotides outside the gene matches: 6. Germline CDR1 reads SEHNR; CDR2 reads FQNEAQ (reference sequence). CDR3 in amino acids: CASSFPTSGGQTDTQYF. CDR3 coding DNA: TGTGCCAGCAGCTTCCCGACTAGCGGGGGGCAAACAGATACGCAGTATTTT.

The CDR3 loop reads CASSVEGGGTDTQYF. Written as DNA, the CDR3 is TGTGCCAGCAGCGTAGAGGGGGGGGGCACAGATACGCAGTATTTT. The chain links TRBV9 to TRBJ2-3, with D perhaps TRBD2 (7 bases). This CDR3 spans 15 amino acids. V gave up 0 bases and J gave up 1 base, with 9 bases separating them. The germline gives CDR1 SGDLS, CDR2 YYNGEE.

DNA for the CDR3: TGCGCCAGCAGCTTGGGGGACAACTGGCATGAGCAGTTCTTC. It yields the protein CASSLGDNWHEQFF. This chain joins TRBV5-1 and TRBJ2-1; D is perhaps TRBD1 (6 bases). This CDR3 spans 14 amino acids. Germline V gene lookup returns CDR1 SGHRS and CDR2 YFSETQ. Trimming left V 0 bases short and J 8 bases short, with 12 bases between.

The V gene is TRBV24-1, the J gene TRBJ2-7; D unclear. The CDR3 covers 13 residues. The germline V gene has CDR1 KGHDR and CDR2 SFDVKD. V lost 4 bases and J 4 bases, leaving 10 bases between the germline ends. The CDR3 reads CATSDTTRYEQYF. Here the CDR3 DNA reads TGTGCCACCAGTGACACGACGAGGTACGAGCAGTACTTC.

The V gene is TRBV28, the J gene TRBJ1-5, with D perhaps TRBD1 (5 bases). Germline CDR1 and CDR2: MDHEN and SYDVKM. The CDR3 has 14 amino acids. V lost 2 bases and J lost 7, with 12 bases in between. CDR3 sequence: CASSLPNQGQPQHF. As DNA, the CDR3 is TGTGCCAGCAGTTTACCGAATCAGGGCCAGCCCCAGCATTTT.

The chain is built from TRBV7-3 and TRBJ2-4; no definite D call. Per germline, CDR1 SGHTA and CDR2 FQGTGA. The V end was cut by 5 bases, the J end by 0 bases, with 11 bases between. This CDR3 region has 15 residues. CDR3 bases: TGTGCCAGCAGCCCCATGGCGGTAGCCAAAAACATTCAGTACTTC. Protein: CASSPMAVAKNIQYF.

The chain has TRBV24-1 and TRBJ2-1; TRBD2 agrees at 10 bases. The CDR3 loop spans 20 amino acids. The V and J ends lost 4 bases and 5 bases, in that order; junction bases with no gene match: 19. Germline V CDR1 and CDR2: KGHDR, SFDVKD. The CDR3 sequence is CATSDPMVSGRAVGDNEQFF. Here the CDR3 DNA reads TGTGCCACCAGTGACCCGATGGTGAGCGGGAGGGCCGTGGGGGACAATGAGCAGTTCTTC.

The chain couples TRBV4-3 to TRBJ1-1; weak D call: TRBD1 (6 bases). The V gene lost 0 bases and the J gene lost 3 bases, with 11 bases spanning the gap. Germline CDR1 reads LGHNA; CDR2 reads YSLEER. The CDR3 is made up of 15 amino acids. The CDR3 loop is CASSQDLGGYTEAFF. Here the CDR3 DNA reads TGCGCCAGCAGCCAAGATTTAGGGGGATACACTGAAGCTTTCTTT.

The chain links TRBV3-1 (or the pseudogene TRBV3-2) to TRBJ1-1; the D is unclear. CDR3 size: 13 residues. V shed 4 bases and J shed 1 base, with 7 bases lying between them. Germline lookup yields CDR1 LGHDT and CDR2 YNNKEL (reference sequence). For the CDR3, the DNA is TGTGCCAGCAGCCGAAGAGGGAACACTGAAGCTTTCTTT. Translation gives CASSRRGNTEAFF.

The chain recombines TRBV3-1 (or the pseudogene TRBV3-2) with TRBJ1-1; 7 bases line up with TRBD1. The CDR3 is 14 amino acids. Trimming cost V 3 bases and J 6 bases; bases outside gene matches: 7. Germline CDR1 is LGHDT and CDR2 is YNNKEL (reference sequence). The CDR3 DNA sequence: TGTGCCAGCAGCCAGACCAACAGGGGTGCTGAAGCTTTCTTT. Translation gives CASSQTNRGAEAFF.

This clone appeared once. This chain links TRBV3-1 (or the pseudogene TRBV3-2) with TRBJ1-4; D is unclear. Germline CDR1 and CDR2: LGHDT and YNNKEL (reference sequence). The CDR3 is 14 residues long. Trimming took 5 bases from V and 6 from J, leaving 13 bases between them. CDR3 region: CASSSRSVDEKLFF. The CDR3, as DNA: TGTGCCAGCAGCTCTCGGAGCGTAGATGAAAAACTGTTTTTT.

The chain carries TRBV29-1 and TRBJ1-2, with 9 positions matching TRBD1. This CDR3 has 15 residues. Germline CDR1 and CDR2: SQVTM and ANQGSEA. The J segment lost 0 bases and the V segment lost 6 bases, leaving 8 bases of the junction unmatched. The CDR3 DNA reads as TGCAGCGTCCTGGGCGGACAGGGGACTAACTATGGCTACACCTTC. The encoded protein is CSVLGGQGTNYGYTF. Drawing the rest from reference TRBV29-1 and TRBJ1-2, the complete variable domain is SAVISQKPSRDICQRGTSLTIQCQVDSQVTMMFWYRQQPGQSLTLIATANQGSEATYESGFVIDKFPISRPNLTFSTLTVSNMSPEDSSIYLCSVLGGQGTNYGYTFGSGTRLTVV.

This clone was recorded only once. The chain employs TRBV7-2 and TRBJ2-5; 9 nucleotides agree with TRBD2. Germline CDR1 is SGHTA and CDR2 is FQGNSA. There are 13 residues in the CDR3. V shed 4 bases, J shed 8 bases, and the junction held 5 bases outside the gene matches. CDR3 bases: TGTGCCAGCAGCTCCCCGGGACTAGCCACCCAGTACTTC. Translating it yields CASSSPGLATQYF.

The gene calls are TRBV3-1 (or the pseudogene TRBV3-2) and TRBJ1-6; D not certain. The V end was cut by 2 bases, the J end by 9 bases, with 8 bases between. The V gene's germline CDR1 is LGHDT and CDR2 YNNKEL (reference sequence). The CDR3 runs to 13 residues. The DNA for the CDR3 is TGTGCCAGCAGCCAACGCAGTGGTTCACCCCTCCACTTT. It translates to CASSQRSGSPLHF.

The V gene is TRBV5-1, the J gene TRBJ2-3; the D is unclear. This CDR3 contains 16 residues. The ends were cut back, 0 bases at V and 4 bases at J, with 15 bases in the middle. Germline V gene lookup returns CDR1 SGHRS and CDR2 YFSETQ. Written as DNA, the CDR3 is TGCGCCAGCAGCTTGGGGCTAGATGAATTGGCAGATACGCAGTATTTT. This encodes CASSLGLDELADTQYF.

The chain combines TRBV4-3 with TRBJ2-7, with 10 positions matching TRBD2. CDR3 length equals 15 residues. Per the germline V gene, CDR1 is LGHNA and CDR2 is YSLEER. V dropped 0 bases and J dropped 3; count of bases not matched to a gene: 2. CDR3: CASSQEGLAFYEQYF. The CDR3 DNA reads as TGCGCCAGCAGCCAAGAGGGACTAGCGTTCTACGAGCAGTACTTC.

The gene calls are TRBV3-1 (or the pseudogene TRBV3-2) and TRBJ2-1; D remains unclear. Trimming pared 3 bases from V and 4 bases from J, leaving 10 bases between. This CDR3 contains 14 residues. Germline CDR1 LGHDT, CDR2 YNNKEL (reference sequence). CDR3 in amino acids: CASSHRVRYNEQFF. The CDR3 DNA reads as TGTGCCAGCAGCCACCGGGTTCGGTACAATGAGCAGTTCTTC.

This sequence joins TRBV7-2 and TRBJ2-7; maybe TRBD2 (5 bases). This CDR3 spans 16 amino acids. Germline CDR1 SGHTA, CDR2 FQGNSA. Trimming shortened V by 2 bases and J by 1 base, and 15 bases separated the two germline ends. Here the CDR3 DNA reads TGTGCCAGCAGCTTAATAGGTTTGGGGAGATCCTACGAGCAGTACTTC. It translates to CASSLIGLGRSYEQYF. Variable domain in full (rest from reference TRBV7-2 and TRBJ2-7): GAGVSQSPSNKVTEKGKDVELRCDPISGHTALYWYRQSLGQGLEFLIYFQGNSAPDKSGLPSDRFSAERTGGSVSTLTIQRTQQEDSAVYLCASSLIGLGRSYEQYFGPGTRLTVT.